The 30 T cell receptor beta chains reported below all come from one sample, sequenced in a study of CD8 T cells in Susac syndrome. Random hexamers primed reverse transcription of about 0.45 to 1 ug RNA. One entry per CDR3 protein, called by TCRdb with MiXCR from the immunoSEQ multiplex PCR reads. The data contain about 300,000 distinct CDR3 sequences, approximately 84% of them singletons. Material: CD8+ T cells from PBMCs. All receptors derive from a human donor with multiple sclerosis.

A remark on this clonotype: A junction end diverges from the germline sequence, so it may reflect a read error. The chain joins TRBV27 to TRBJ1-4; no clear D. The CDR3 is made up of 13 amino acids. Per the germline V gene, CDR1 is MNHEY and CDR2 is SMNVEV (reference sequence). CDR3 in amino acids: CASSQPGRGFLIF. CDR3 bases: TGTGCCAGCAGTCAGCCAGGTCGGGGTTTTTTGATTTTT.

The sample holds a few counts of this clonotype. The V and J genes are TRBV7-8 and TRBJ2-7; 8 bases match TRBD2. Trimming removed 5 bases from V and 4 bases from J; junction bases left unmatched: 7. CDR1 SGHVS and CDR2 FQNEAQ come from the germline V gene. The length of the CDR3 is 14 residues. The CDR3 loop reads CASSPSGPYYEQYF. The CDR3 nucleotides are TGTGCCAGCAGCCCTAGCGGGCCATATTACGAGCAGTACTTC.

The chain recombines TRBV5-1 with TRBJ2-1; D gene uncertain. Germline V CDR1 and CDR2: SGHRS, YFSETQ. The CDR3 consists of 13 residues. Trimming removed 4 bases from V and 5 bases from J, with 10 bases in between. CDR3 nucleotides: TGCGCCAGCAGCCCAGGACGGAACAATGAGCAGTTCTTC. The encoded protein is CASSPGRNNEQFF.

The gene calls are TRBV27 and TRBJ2-2; D is perhaps TRBD2 (6 bases). The CDR3 totals 17 residues. V dropped 2 bases and J dropped 5 bases, with 18 bases sitting between them. Germline loops: CDR1 MNHEY, CDR2 SMNVEV (reference sequence). CDR3 sequence reads: CASSLDLTGEGTGELFF. The CDR3, as DNA: TGTGCCAGCAGTTTAGATCTCACGGGAGAGGGGACCGGGGAGCTGTTTTTT.

The chain carries TRBV10-3 and TRBJ1-4; the D is unclear. Germline V gene data show CDR1 as ENHRY and CDR2 as SYGVKD. The CDR3 consists of 14 residues. Trimming took 11 bases from V and 8 from J, leaving 21 bases between them. CDR3 nucleotides: TGTGCCTCACGAAGCGGGGTTCCGGACGAAAAACTGTTTTTT. As protein: CASRSGVPDEKLFF.

This clonotype has just one count. The chain carries TRBV5-1 and TRBJ2-7; 13 bases align to TRBD2. In germline, CDR1 is SGHRS, CDR2 YFSETQ. The CDR3 sequence is 14 residues long. The trim removed 6 bases at V and 4 bases at J, leaving 4 bases unmatched. Here the CDR3 DNA reads TGCGCCAGCAAATGGACTAGCGGGAGTTACGAGCAGTACTTC. Amino acid sequence: CASKWTSGSYEQYF.

J is TRBJ1-5 and V is TRBV15; 9 bases are shared with TRBD1. The CDR3 length is 15 residues. The trim removed 2 bases at V and 4 bases at J, leaving 3 bases unmatched. The germline V gene has CDR1 LNHNV and CDR2 YYDKDF (reference sequence). CDR3 DNA: TGTGCCACCAGCAGATCCGGACAGGGGAATCAGCCCCAGCATTTT. It specifies CATSRSGQGNQPQHF.

CDR3 nucleotides: TGTGCCAGCCTAGGGGGGCAGGACGGGGAGCTGTTTTTT. Encoded protein: CASLGGQDGELFF. The chain links TRBV9 to TRBJ2-2; D is tentatively TRBD1 or TRBD2 (6 bases each). Trimming cost V 7 bases and J 7 bases, with 14 bases left between them. The germline CDR1 and CDR2 sequences are SGDLS and YYNGEE. This CDR3 has 13 amino acids.

The chain joins TRBV19 to TRBJ2-1; D is uncertain. Trimming removed 4 bases from V and 9 bases from J, with 10 bases in between. Germline CDR1 LNHDA, CDR2 SQIVND (reference sequence). The CDR3 length is 12 residues. In DNA, the CDR3 is TGTGCCAGTAGTACCAGCTTATCTGAGCAGTTCTTC. Its translation: CASSTSLSEQFF.

The chain couples TRBV27 to TRBJ2-1; 11 nucleotides line up with TRBD2. This CDR3 is built from 13 residues. In germline, CDR1 is MNHEY, CDR2 SMNVEV (reference sequence). After removal of 9 bases from V and 6 bases from J, the junction contained 4 bases not matched to a gene. CDR3 DNA sequence: TGTGCCAGTAGCGGGAGGGCCCCCAATGAGCAGTTCTTC. This translates into CASSGRAPNEQFF.

Turning to this clonotype: At one boundary the junction diverges from the germline segment, which might be a read error. The V call is TRBV12-3 or TRBV12-4, the J call TRBJ2-5; D is tentatively TRBD1 or TRBD2 (5 bases each). The CDR3 extends over 14 amino acids. DNA for the CDR3: TGTGTCAGCCGTTATGAGGGGTATGGCGAGACCCAGTACTTC. Translation: CVSRYEGYGETQYF.

This chain links TRBV7-9 with TRBJ2-1; TRBD2 aligns across 12 bases. Per germline, CDR1 SEHNR and CDR2 FQNEAQ (reference sequence). This CDR3 comprises 14 residues. V trimming: 2 bases; J trimming: 15 bases; junction bases outside the gene matches: 8. CDR3 loop: CASSLPSGRVRLFF. The CDR3 nucleotides read TGTGCCAGCAGCTTACCTAGCGGGAGGGTTCGTCTGTTCTTC.

The genes are TRBV7-8 and TRBJ2-3; maybe TRBD2 (6 bases). Germline V gene lookup returns CDR1 SGHVS and CDR2 FQNEAQ. The CDR3 extends over 16 amino acids. Trimming took 3 bases from V and 2 from J, leaving 15 bases between them. For the CDR3, the DNA is TGTGCCAGCAGCTTTACCGGAGGGCCACACACAGATACGCAGTATTTT. This codes for CASSFTGGPHTDTQYF.

In this sample, this clonotype turned up once. A read error may account for a junction end that differs from germline. This chain links TRBV2 with TRBJ2-1; TRBD2 aligns across 11 bases. Looked up from germline, CDR1 is SNHLY and CDR2 is FYNNEI. CDR3 length equals 15 residues. The CDR3 region has the DNA TGTGCCAGCAGGGAAGGGACTAGCGGCTACAATGAGCAGTTCTTC. It codes for CASREGTSGYNEQFF. Combining the CDR3 with reference TRBV2 and TRBJ2-1 gives the whole variable domain EPEVTQTPSHQVTQMGQEVILRCVPISNHLYFYWYRQILGQKVEFLVSFYNNEISEKSEIFDDQFSVERPDGSNFTLKIRSTKLEDSAMYFCASREGTSGYNEQFFGPGTRLTVL.

J is TRBJ2-5 and V is TRBV9; D possibly corresponds to TRBD2 (5 bases). Trimming took off 0 bases at V and 9 bases at J, with 6 bases between the two ends. The CDR3 extends over 11 amino acids. Germline V gives CDR1 SGDLS, CDR2 YYNGEE. The DNA of the CDR3 is TGTGCCAGCAGCGTAGGGGGAGCCCAGTACTTC. Residues: CASSVGGAQYF.

This chain uses TRBV28 with TRBJ2-7; 9 positions agree with TRBD1. Germline V gene lookup returns CDR1 MDHEN and CDR2 SYDVKM. Trimming took 0 bases from V and 4 from J; bases not matched to a gene: 1. This CDR3 is built from 14 residues. The CDR3 sequence: CASSLWGQGYEQYF. The CDR3 DNA sequence: TGTGCCAGCAGTTTATGGGGACAGGGATACGAGCAGTACTTC.

The chain employs TRBV12-3 or TRBV12-4 and TRBJ1-2; a possible D gene is TRBD1 (6 bases). V lost 8 bases and J 4 bases, leaving 14 bases between the germline ends. The CDR3 has 13 residues. Here the CDR3 DNA reads TGTGCCAGCGGTGGGGGGCTGGCCTATGGCTACACCTTC. Translation: CASGGGLAYGYTF.

V and J are TRBV29-1 and TRBJ2-1, with a tentative D call TRBD1 (6 bases). The CDR3 is 15 amino acids. With 2 bases removed from V and 8 bases from J, the gap between germline ends came to 19 bases. CDR1 SQVTM and CDR2 ANQGSEA come from the germline V gene. The CDR3 DNA sequence: TGCAGCGTTGAAAAGACACAGGGATTTTATTATGAGCAGTTCTTC. Its translation is CSVEKTQGFYYEQFF.

The chain links TRBV7-9 to TRBJ2-1; D may match TRBD1 or TRBD2 (5 bases each). This CDR3 spans 17 amino acids. Germline V gene lookup returns CDR1 SEHNR and CDR2 FQNEAQ (reference sequence). V was shortened by 4 bases and J by 0 bases, with 16 bases between the two germline ends. Here the CDR3 reads CASSSSGTPSSYNEQFF. The CDR3 DNA sequence: TGTGCCAGCAGCTCATCCGGGACCCCTAGCTCCTACAATGAGCAGTTCTTC.

The genes are TRBV27 and TRBJ2-3; D may correspond to TRBD1 or TRBD2 (5 bases each). Trimming cost V 8 bases and J 6 bases, with 21 bases left between them. Germline V CDR1 and CDR2: MNHEY, SMNVEV (reference sequence). The CDR3 has 15 residues. The CDR3 region is CASLDQIQWGDTQYF. DNA of the CDR3: TGTGCCAGCCTGGACCAAATTCAATGGGGGGATACGCAGTATTTT.

This chain connects TRBV12-3 or TRBV12-4 to TRBJ1-1; unclear D gene. This CDR3 contains 12 residues. V was cut by 6 bases and J by 3 bases, with 8 bases left in between. This CDR3 is CASRYKDTEAFF. CDR3 nucleotide sequence: TGTGCCAGCAGATACAAGGACACTGAAGCTTTCTTT.

The gene calls are TRBV5-4 and TRBJ2-2; D unresolved. Germline V gives CDR1 SGHNT, CDR2 YYREEE (reference sequence). The CDR3 is 12 residues long. V gave up 7 bases and J gave up 2 bases, with 6 bases separating them. The CDR3 is CASPGNTGELFF. Here the CDR3 DNA reads TGTGCCAGCCCGGGTAACACCGGGGAGCTGTTTTTT.

The V and J genes are TRBV27 and TRBJ2-3; 8 bases line up with TRBD2. The CDR3 runs 14 residues. Germline CDR1 MNHEY, CDR2 SMNVEV (reference sequence). Unmatched junction bases numbered 1, after V lost 5 bases and J lost 0 bases. The CDR3 coding sequence is TGTGCCAGCAGTCGACTAGCGAGCACAGATACGCAGTATTTT. Translation gives CASSRLASTDTQYF.

The CDR3 reads CASTLGLARNEQFF. CDR3 coding DNA: TGTGCCAGCACCCTAGGACTAGCGAGGAATGAGCAGTTCTTC. This chain uses TRBV12-3 or TRBV12-4 with TRBJ2-1; 9 bases are a match to TRBD2. After removal of 7 bases from V and 7 bases from J, the junction contained 8 bases not matched to a gene. The CDR3 is made up of 14 amino acids.

V usage is TRBV13 and J usage is TRBJ2-5; 8 positions agree with TRBD2. The CDR3 contains 16 residues. J was trimmed by 3 bases and V by 5 bases; bases with no gene match: 11. CDR1 and CDR2 (germline): PRHDT, FYEKMQ (reference sequence). CDR3 in amino acids: CASSGRTREDEETQYF. CDR3 sequence (DNA): TGTGCCAGCAGCGGGCGAACGCGGGAGGACGAAGAGACCCAGTACTTC.

Here the CDR3 reads CASSRGASYEQYF. The DNA of the CDR3 is TGTGCCAGCAGTCGGGGGGCTTCTTACGAGCAGTACTTC. J is TRBJ2-7 and V is TRBV7-9; perhaps TRBD2 as D (7 bases). This CDR3 spans 13 amino acids. Germline assignment: CDR1 SEHNR and CDR2 FQNEAQ (reference sequence). Trimming took 6 bases from V and 4 from J, leaving 13 bases between them.

J is TRBJ2-7 and V is TRBV24-1; 11 nucleotides match TRBD2. There are 15 residues in the CDR3. Germline V gives CDR1 KGHDR, CDR2 SFDVKD. V was pared by 2 bases and J by 4 bases, with 3 bases of the junction left unmatched. CDR3: CATSDSGTSGYEQYF. The CDR3 nucleotides are TGTGCCACCAGTGATTCCGGGACTAGCGGTTACGAGCAGTACTTC.

This rearrangement joins TRBV20-1 to TRBJ2-5; D is perhaps TRBD1 or TRBD2 (5 bases each). The CDR3 runs 14 residues. The ends were cut back, 1 base at V and 4 bases at J, with 13 bases in the middle. Germline V gene data show CDR1 as DFQATT and CDR2 as SNEGSKA (reference sequence). The CDR3 here is CSARGDEVRETQYF. DNA for the CDR3: TGCAGTGCTAGAGGGGACGAGGTCAGAGAGACCCAGTACTTC.

This clonotype was picked up a small number of times. The chain has TRBV6-1 and TRBJ2-4; D is unclear. With 6 bases removed from V and 7 bases from J, the gap between germline ends came to 16 bases. Germline V gene sequence: CDR1 MNHNS, CDR2 SASEGT. This CDR3 has 14 amino acids. The CDR3 loop is CASRSDTARNIQYF. The CDR3, as DNA: TGTGCCAGCAGATCTGACACCGCACGTAACATTCAGTACTTC.

The CDR3 DNA reads as TGCAGCGTTGATGGCAGAAACACCGGGGAGCTGTTTTTT. Its translation is CSVDGRNTGELFF. This rearrangement joins TRBV29-1 to TRBJ2-2; D ambiguous. The CDR3 totals 13 residues. V lost 3 bases, J lost 2 bases, and 7 bases lay in between. Germline lookup yields CDR1 SQVTM and CDR2 ANQGSEA.